What follows are 28 T cell receptor beta chains derived from one specimen sequenced in a study of regulatory T cells in long-lasting Graves disease. Described time point: newly diagnosed GD, antithyroid drugs for less than 3 months. Researchers made the TCR library from RNA that was extracted from PBMCs. CDR3-region Arm-PCR and iRepertoire HTBI primers produced the TCR beta libraries. From the multiplex PCR reads, TCRdb called clonotypes with MiXCR, one entry per CDR3 protein. The repertoire holds over 200,000 distinct CDR3 sequences, approximately 20% seen once, with around 15% in the top ten. This same sample was also part of a study on T cells in Graves' hyperthyroidism and ophthalmopathy.

This specimen consisted of peripheral blood mononuclear cells (PBMCs), obtained at new diagnosis, from a patient treated with antithyroid drugs. These receptors all stem from a woman in her twenties or thirties with Graves disease.

In its sample, this clonotype was seen many times. The genes are TRBV19 and TRBJ2-3; a possible D gene is TRBD2 (7 bases). Trimming stripped 6 bases from V and 2 bases from J, with 12 bases between. The CDR3 is 14 amino acids. Germline values: CDR1 LNHDA, CDR2 SQIVND (reference sequence). This CDR3 reads CASRPGGHTDTQYF. The CDR3 DNA is TGTGCCAGTAGGCCGGGGGGACACACAGATACGCAGTATTTT.

In its sample, this clonotype was seen many times. The chain recombines TRBV7-9 with TRBJ1-1, with D possibly TRBD1 on 5 matching bases. Trimming removed 1 base at V and 6 bases at J, with 6 bases between. Per germline, CDR1 SEHNR and CDR2 FQNEAQ (reference sequence). This CDR3 comprises 12 residues. The CDR3 region is CASSLGGAEAFF. The CDR3 region has the DNA TGTGCCAGCAGCTTAGGGGGGGCTGAAGCTTTCTTT.

This clonotype was detected ten times or more. This chain links TRBV24-1 with TRBJ2-1; 11 bases fit TRBD2. The length of the CDR3 is 16 residues. V trimming: 5 bases; J trimming: 5 bases; junction bases outside the gene matches: 7. From germline, CDR1 is KGHDR and CDR2 SFDVKD. CDR3 DNA: TGTGCCACCAGTGGCCCGGGACTAGCGGAGGACAATGAGCAGTTCTTC. Its translation is CATSGPGLAEDNEQFF.

This clonotype was observed many times. The chain combines TRBV20-1 with TRBJ1-5, with 9 bases identical to TRBD1. V shed 4 bases and J 7 bases; nucleotides not matched to a gene: 8. The CDR3 covers 14 residues. Germline V gene lookup returns CDR1 DFQATT and CDR2 SNEGSKA (reference sequence). DNA for the CDR3: TGCAGTGCTATAGACAGGGGGTCAACACAGCCCCAGCATTTT. It codes for CSAIDRGSTQPQHF.

Ten or more counts support this clonotype. The chain carries TRBV11-2 and TRBJ2-1, with 7 bases lining up with TRBD2. The ends lost 5 bases at V and 7 bases at J; junction bases unmatched: 8. Germline CDR1 is SGHAT and CDR2 is FQNNGV. The CDR3 extends over 14 amino acids. CDR3 in DNA: TGTGCCAGCAGCGCGCAGCTAGCGGCAAATGAGCAGTTCTTC. It codes for CASSAQLAANEQFF.

This clonotype was detected ten times or more. The chain uses TRBV20-1 and TRBJ1-2; D perhaps matches TRBD1 (6 bases). V was pared by 4 bases and J by 2 bases, with 14 bases between. The CDR3 runs 14 residues. The germline gives CDR1 DFQATT, CDR2 SNEGSKA (reference sequence). CDR3 DNA sequence: TGCAGTGCTACTACAGGGTCGTCAAACTATGGCTACACCTTC. Its protein product is CSATTGSSNYGYTF.

This clonotype was counted many times. The rearrangement joins TRBV20-1 to TRBJ2-7, with no clear D. V was shortened by 4 bases and J by 0 bases, with 10 bases between the two germline ends. CDR1 DFQATT and CDR2 SNEGSKA come from the germline V gene (reference sequence). The CDR3 has 13 amino acids. CDR3 residues: CSAIWSSSYEQYF. The CDR3 bases are TGCAGTGCTATCTGGAGTTCCTCCTACGAGCAGTACTTC.

This clonotype was seen at least ten times. This sequence joins TRBV5-1 and TRBJ1-2; 7 nucleotides line up with TRBD1. J gave up 4 bases and V 0 bases, and 9 bases lay outside the gene matches. Per the germline V gene, CDR1 is SGHRS and CDR2 is YFSETQ. The length of the CDR3 is 16 residues. The CDR3 protein is CASSLEGAGGLYGYTF. The CDR3 DNA follows: TGCGCCAGCAGCTTGGAGGGGGCCGGGGGCCTCTATGGCTACACCTTC. Drawing the rest from reference TRBV5-1 and TRBJ1-2, the complete variable domain is KAGVTQTPRYLIKTRGQQVTLSCSPISGHRSVSWYQQTPGQGLQFLFEYFSETQRNKGNFPGRFSGRQFSNSRSEMNVSTLELGDSALYLCASSLEGAGGLYGYTFGSGTRLTVV.

This clonotype was seen ten or more times. This rearrangement joins TRBV6-4 to TRBJ1-1; D gene ambiguous. The germline CDR1 and CDR2 sequences are MRHNA and SNTAGT. V dropped 4 bases and J dropped 1 base, with 7 bases sitting between them. This CDR3 spans 13 amino acids. CDR3 DNA: TGTGCCAGCAGTGTGGAGGAGAACACTGAAGCTTTCTTT. Amino acids: CASSVEENTEAFF.

This clonotype appeared many times. The rearrangement joins TRBV20-1 to TRBJ1-2, with a possible D match to TRBD1 (5 bases). Germline CDR1 DFQATT, CDR2 SNEGSKA (reference sequence). The CDR3 runs 11 residues. Deletions cut 6 bases from V and 10 bases from J, with 15 bases between. This CDR3 is CSAAPGRDYTF. Written as DNA, the CDR3 is TGCAGTGCCGCCCCCGGCAGGGACTACACCTTC.

This clonotype was detected ten times or more. This chain joins TRBV19 and TRBJ2-3, with 10 positions matching TRBD2. The CDR3 has 17 residues. Per germline, CDR1 LNHDA and CDR2 SQIVND (reference sequence). The V gene end was trimmed by 5 bases and the J gene end by 4 bases; junction bases not matched to a gene: 12. The CDR3 loop is CASSPRGLASLPDTQYF. The DNA for the CDR3 is TGTGCCAGTAGTCCTAGGGGACTAGCGTCATTACCAGATACGCAGTATTTT.

This clonotype was picked up many times. The chain carries TRBV5-1 and TRBJ2-7, with D perhaps matching TRBD2 (6 bases). Trimming removed 0 bases at V and 4 bases at J, with 14 bases between. The CDR3 contains 15 residues. Germline-derived CDR1 and CDR2 are SGHRS and YFSETQ. The CDR3: CASSLVIAGRYEQYF. The CDR3 DNA reads as TGCGCCAGCAGCTTGGTAATCGCAGGGAGGTACGAGCAGTACTTC. The entire variable domain, with the rest obtained from reference TRBV5-1 and TRBJ2-7, is as follows: KAGVTQTPRYLIKTRGQQVTLSCSPISGHRSVSWYQQTPGQGLQFLFEYFSETQRNKGNFPGRFSGRQFSNSRSEMNVSTLELGDSALYLCASSLVIAGRYEQYFGPGTRLTVT.

This rearrangement joins TRBV6-5 to TRBJ2-7; D is unclear. Germline V lookup: CDR1 MNHEY, CDR2 SVGAGI. The CDR3 covers 14 residues. The V and J ends lost 4 bases and 3 bases respectively, with 13 bases between them. CDR3: CASSSAAAVYEQYF. DNA of the CDR3: TGTGCCAGCAGTTCCGCGGCCGCCGTCTACGAGCAGTACTTC.

This clonotype was observed many times. The genes are TRBV6-1 and TRBJ1-1; 8 bases agree with TRBD1. V trimming: 6 bases; J trimming: 6 bases; junction bases outside the gene matches: 12. Germline V lookup: CDR1 MNHNS, CDR2 SASEGT. CDR3 length equals 15 residues. This CDR3 is CASSKDRAWRAEAFF. In DNA form, the CDR3 reads TGTGCCAGCAGCAAGGACAGGGCCTGGCGAGCTGAAGCTTTCTTT.

The gene calls are TRBV7-2 and TRBJ2-3, with TRBD1 identical over 7 bases. With the DNA end fitting TRBJ2-7 better, the J assignment may be wrong. There are 15 residues in the CDR3. Germline V gene lookup returns CDR1 SGHTA and CDR2 FQGNSA. This CDR3 reads CASSLGTGGPYEQYF. CDR3 bases: TGTGCCAGCAGCTTAGGGACAGGTGGACCCTACGAGCAGTACTTC.

This chain uses TRBV12-3 or TRBV12-4 with TRBJ2-7, with 10 bases aligning to TRBD1. The CDR3 covers 13 residues. V lost 8 bases and J lost 5; bases outside the gene matches: 6. CDR3 region: CASGQGVVNEQYF. The CDR3 DNA follows: TGTGCCAGCGGACAGGGGGTAGTTAACGAGCAGTACTTC.

The CDR3 protein is CSAGQGAHGTEAFF. CDR3 sequence (DNA): TGCAGTGCCGGTCAGGGGGCGCATGGCACTGAAGCTTTCTTT. V and J are TRBV20-1 and TRBJ1-1; TRBD1 agrees at 8 bases. Germline values: CDR1 DFQATT, CDR2 SNEGSKA (reference sequence). There are 14 residues in the CDR3. V lost 6 bases to trimming and J lost 4 bases; unmatched junction nucleotides: 10.

Many counts were recorded for this clonotype. For the CDR3, the DNA is TGTGCCAGCAGCAGAGAAAGGTGGGGAAATCAGCCCCAGCATTTT. Translated: CASSRERWGNQPQHF. This sequence joins TRBV7-8 and TRBJ1-5; D gene uncertain. The CDR3 loop spans 15 amino acids. The V gene's germline CDR1 is SGHVS and CDR2 FQNEAQ. V was cut by 5 bases and J by 4 bases, with 15 bases left in between.

This clonotype was seen many times. V is TRBV5-1 and J is TRBJ2-1; no clear D. Germline CDR1 reads SGHRS; CDR2 reads YFSETQ. The CDR3 is made up of 13 amino acids. V lost 4 bases and J lost 9, with 14 bases in between. The CDR3 here is CASSLGPLGEQFF. The CDR3 DNA reads as TGCGCCAGCAGCCTAGGACCGCTCGGTGAGCAGTTCTTC.

This clonotype came up many times. The chain couples TRBV7-8 to TRBJ2-7, with D tentatively TRBD1 (5 bases). The germline CDR1 and CDR2 sequences are SGHVS and FQNEAQ. Trimming cost V 5 bases and J 3 bases, with 11 bases left between them. There are 13 residues in the CDR3. CDR3 coding DNA: TGTGCCAGCAGCCACGGACATATCTACGAGCAGTACTTC. It translates to CASSHGHIYEQYF. The variable domain in full, with the rest retrieved from reference TRBV7-8 and TRBJ2-7, is GAGVSQSPRYKVAKRGQDVALRCDPISGHVSLFWYQQALGQGPEFLTYFQNEAQLDKSGLPSDRFFAERPEGSVSTLKIQRTQQEDSAVYLCASSHGHIYEQYFGPGTRLTVT.

On this clonotype itself: A much larger clone lies a single base off, so this may be a read error. The CDR3 does not end in the conserved phenylalanine or tryptophan, so this is likely a read error. The rearrangement uses TRBV6-2 or TRBV6-3 and TRBJ2-7; D is uncertain. CDR3 length equals 12 residues. The ends were cut back, 5 bases at V and 4 bases at J, with 9 bases in the middle. CDR1 and CDR2 (germline): MNHEY, SVGEGT. The CDR3 DNA follows: TGTGCCAGCAGTACCAATAGGTACGAGCAGTACCTC. Amino acids: CASSTNRYEQYL.

This chain uses TRBV7-2 with TRBJ1-1; no clear D gene. CDR1 is SGHTA, CDR2 FQGNSA, per germline. Trimming shortened V by 6 bases and J by 1 base, and 12 bases separated the two germline ends. The CDR3 spans 14 residues. The CDR3 DNA follows: TGTGCCAGCAGACGCACCTATGCGAACACTGAAGCTTTCTTT. As protein: CASRRTYANTEAFF.

This clonotype was counted many times. The genes are TRBV6-2 or TRBV6-3 and TRBJ1-2; D is undetermined. Trimming pared 0 bases from V and 2 bases from J, leaving 10 bases between. The germline V gene has CDR1 MNHEY and CDR2 SVGEGT. This CDR3 is 15 amino acids long. CDR3 in amino acids: CASSYSASPNYGYTF. Written as DNA, the CDR3 is TGTGCCAGCAGTTACTCAGCGTCCCCCAACTATGGCTACACCTTC.

This clonotype was seen only a few times. The J gene is TRBJ1-4, the V gene TRBV5-4; 11 positions agree with TRBD1. This CDR3 has 14 amino acids. The trim removed 4 bases at V and 6 bases at J, leaving 2 bases unmatched. In germline, CDR1 is SGHNT, CDR2 YYREEE (reference sequence). CDR3 sequence (DNA): TGTGCCAGCAGCCTGGACAGGGGGCATGAAAAACTGTTTTTT. Its translation: CASSLDRGHEKLFF. The full variable domain, completed using reference TRBV5-4 and TRBJ1-4, is ETGVTQSPTHLIKTRGQQVTLRCSSQSGHNTVSWYQQALGQGPQFIFQYYREEENGRGNFPPRFSGLQFPNYSSELNVNALELDDSALYLCASSLDRGHEKLFFGSGTQLSVL.

This clonotype showed up many times. V is TRBV11-2 and J is TRBJ2-1, with D perhaps matching TRBD2 (5 bases). The CDR3 is made up of 11 amino acids. Trimming left V 6 bases short and J 8 bases short, with 8 bases between. The V gene's germline CDR1 is SGHAT and CDR2 FQNNGV. CDR3 bases: TGTGCCAGCAGGGACTCAGATGAGCAGTTCTTC. Amino acids: CASRDSDEQFF.

As for this clonotype: A much larger clone is a single base away; this may be a read error. The V gene is TRBV2, the J gene TRBJ2-2, with D tentatively TRBD2 (6 bases). The V end lost 4 bases, the J end lost 9 bases, and 9 bases lay between the germline ends. Germline CDR1 reads SNHLY; CDR2 reads FYNNEI. This CDR3 contains 12 residues. The CDR3 sequence: CASSGTKRELFF. The DNA of the CDR3 is TGTGCCAGCAGTGGGACTAAGCGGGAGCTGTTTTTT.

J is TRBJ2-2 and V is TRBV29-1, with TRBD1 matching over 10 bases. Germline values: CDR1 SQVTM, CDR2 ANQGSEA. The CDR3 contains 15 residues. V lost 0 bases to trimming and J lost 4 bases; unmatched junction nucleotides: 2. The CDR3 DNA is TGCAGCGTTGAAGACCGGGACAGGGGCACCGGGGAGCTGTTTTTT. This encodes CSVEDRDRGTGELFF.

The rearrangement joins TRBV4-1 to TRBJ2-7; D is perhaps TRBD2 (5 bases). CDR3 size: 14 residues. V dropped 1 base and J dropped 5 bases, with 12 bases sitting between them. Germline-derived CDR1 and CDR2 are MGHRA and YSYEKL. CDR3 region: CASSQVRTSNEQYF. The CDR3, as DNA: TGCGCCAGCAGCCAAGTAAGGACTTCCAACGAGCAGTACTTC.